This record concerns one T cell receptor beta chain sequence. Its cognate antigen is unknown. The data were taken from a study of cytomegalovirus exposure and HLA in healthy donors. The J segment lost 3 bases and the V segment lost 6 bases, leaving 7 bases of the junction unmatched. CDR3 length: 15 amino acids. Germline V gene lookup returns CDR1 MNHNS and CDR2 SASEGT. The PCR was carried out with 60 Vbeta primers and 13 Jbeta primers. Some clones are missing from TCRdb's copy, which holds only in-frame ones; the method was immunoSEQ multiplex PCR. This sample has about 240,000 clones, with approximately 84% found just once. Donors were ostensibly healthy at sampling, although undocumented immune exposures were probable. Study-level findings and limits: Serostatus for CMV was the only available immune exposure information. In a later analysis, several top co-occurrence clusters appeared linked to parvovirus B19, influenza, CMV and Epstein-Barr virus. A list of 150 to 200 TCR beta chains associated with cytomegalovirus was given.

Specimen: PBMCs. The rearrangement uses TRBV6-1 and TRBJ2-1; 8 bases match TRBD1. The source of this sequence is a girl aged 2 to 9 in good health and CMV-seronegative. CDR3 in DNA: TGTGCCAGCAGGTCCACAGGGGGTTACTACAATGAGCAGTTCTTC. Protein: CASRSTGGYYNEQFF.